The 8 T cell receptor beta chains listed next were all sequenced from one sample in a study of blood T cell repertoires in COVID-19. Profiled with immunoSEQ multiplex PCR; TCRdb holds only in-frame clones, not every one. The repertoire has a few hundred thousand clones, approximately 83% of them found once; the top ten carry about a sixth. The source material was peripheral blood. The receptors stem from a person aged 70 to 80 with COVID-19, enrolled during active disease.

The rearrangement uses TRBV6-5 and TRBJ2-1; TRBD2 matches 7 bases. Germline trimming cut 6 bases from V and 7 bases from J; bases unmatched to any gene: 3. The CDR3 spans 12 residues. Germline assignment: CDR1 MNHEY and CDR2 SVGAGI. The CDR3 reads CASRGGWNEQFF. The CDR3 nucleotides read TGTGCCAGCAGGGGAGGGTGGAATGAGCAGTTCTTC.

The genes are TRBV5-8 and TRBJ1-5; 7 bases fit TRBD1. Trimming took 4 bases from V and 5 from J; bases not matched to a gene: 9. The CDR3 totals 15 residues. Germline V gene data show CDR1 as SGHTS and CDR2 as YDEGEE. The CDR3 loop is CASSKDQTGYQPQHF. DNA for the CDR3: TGTGCCAGCAGCAAGGACCAGACAGGGTATCAGCCCCAGCATTTT.

This chain links TRBV7-3 with TRBJ1-1, with D uncertain. With 5 bases removed from V and 3 bases from J, the gap between germline ends came to 13 bases. CDR3 length equals 14 residues. Germline loops: CDR1 SGHTA, CDR2 FQGTGA. The CDR3 loop reads CASSKVGADTEAFF. As DNA, the CDR3 is TGTGCCAGCAGCAAAGTGGGTGCGGACACTGAAGCTTTCTTT. The entire variable domain, with the rest obtained from reference TRBV7-3 and TRBJ1-1, is as follows: GAGVSQTPSNKVTEKGKYVELRCDPISGHTALYWYRQSLGQGPEFLIYFQGTGAADDSGLPNDRFFAVRPEGSVSTLKIQRTERGDSAVYLCASSKVGADTEAFFGQGTRLTVV.

V is TRBV5-1 and J is TRBJ1-6, with 7 bases fitting TRBD1. CDR1 SGHRS and CDR2 YFSETQ come from the germline V gene. The CDR3 runs to 16 residues. Unmatched junction bases numbered 14, after V lost 5 bases and J lost 9 bases. As DNA, the CDR3 is TGCGCCAGCAGTCCGGAGGGGCCAGGGGGGATTTCACCCCTCCACTTT. Translating it yields CASSPEGPGGISPLHF.

This clone was seen a single time. The chain joins TRBV19 to TRBJ2-3, with a weak D call TRBD2 (6 bases). The CDR3 spans 14 residues. V dropped 6 bases and J dropped 2 bases, with 12 bases sitting between them. Germline values: CDR1 LNHDA, CDR2 SQIVND (reference sequence). CDR3 sequence reads: CASRDYALTDTQYF. Written as DNA, the CDR3 is TGTGCCAGTAGGGACTACGCGCTCACAGATACGCAGTATTTT.

The chain recombines TRBV7-6 with TRBJ1-2; 9 nucleotides line up with TRBD1. V gave up 1 base and J gave up 1 base; unmatched junction bases: 1. There are 15 residues in the CDR3. CDR1 SGHVS and CDR2 FNYEAQ come from the germline V gene. DNA of the CDR3: TGTGCCAGCAGCTTAGGGACAGGGGTTAACTATGGCTACACCTTC. It encodes CASSLGTGVNYGYTF. The entire variable domain, with the rest obtained from reference TRBV7-6 and TRBJ1-2, is as follows: GAGVSQSPRYKVTKRGQDVALRCDPISGHVSLYWYRQALGQGPEFLTYFNYEAQQDKSGLPNDRFSAERPEGSISTLTIQRTEQRDSAMYRCASSLGTGVNYGYTFGSGTRLTVV.

As regards this clone: This sample also contains other DNA sequences that code for the same CDR3. The chain has TRBV5-1 and TRBJ1-5; D unresolved. V was trimmed by 1 base and J by 0 bases, leaving 8 bases between them. CDR1 is SGHRS and CDR2 is YFSETQ in the germline V gene. The CDR3 sequence is 15 residues long. The CDR3 nucleotides are TGCGCCAGCAGCTTGTCGGGTGGTAGCAATCAGCCCCAGCATTTT. Translated: CASSLSGGSNQPQHF.

Comments on this clone: The same CDR3 arises from other DNA sequences in this sample as well. The V and J genes are TRBV19 and TRBJ2-1; D may be TRBD2 (5 bases). Germline CDR1 and CDR2: LNHDA and SQIVND (reference sequence). The V end lost 3 bases, the J end lost 1 base, and 13 bases lay between the germline ends. The CDR3 extends over 16 amino acids. The CDR3 coding sequence is TGTGCCAGTAGTATCAGTGCTGGAGGATCCTACAATGAGCAGTTCTTC. Encoded protein: CASSISAGGSYNEQFF. The complete variable domain, with remaining parts taken from reference TRBV19 and TRBJ2-1, reads DGGITQSPKYLFRKEGQNVTLSCEQNLNHDAMYWYRQDPGQGLRLIYYSQIVNDFQKGDIAEGYSVSREKKESFPLTVTSAQKNPTAFYLCASSISAGGSYNEQFFGPGTRLTVL.